The sequence of this TCR beta chain was determined in a study of blood T cell repertoires in COVID-19. Study as a whole: The United States, Italy and Spain provided the acute and convalescent COVID-19 samples. T cells, B-cell-depleted T cells, or PBMCs provided the cDNA or gDNA that served as material.

Trimming took 1 base from V and 3 from J, leaving 9 bases between them. The CDR3 covers 14 residues. Germline V gene sequence: CDR1 MNHNS, CDR2 SASEGT. Per the authors' pipeline: Counts of nucleated cells, estimated from reference gene primer amplification, were obtained. Produced via immunoSEQ multiplex PCR; TCRdb's table is partial and in-frame only. V, J and clone size derive from that table, while D and trimming were established from the DNA sequence. The table lists about 43,000 clones, 85% to 90% of them singletons. The TCR was taken from a human donor in a cohort sampled during active COVID-19. The chain links TRBV6-1 to TRBJ1-2; D gene uncertain. The material sequenced was peripheral blood. The CDR3 coding sequence is TGTGCCAGCAGTGAAGAACCGGGGTACTATGGCTACACCTTC. It specifies CASSEEPGYYGYTF.